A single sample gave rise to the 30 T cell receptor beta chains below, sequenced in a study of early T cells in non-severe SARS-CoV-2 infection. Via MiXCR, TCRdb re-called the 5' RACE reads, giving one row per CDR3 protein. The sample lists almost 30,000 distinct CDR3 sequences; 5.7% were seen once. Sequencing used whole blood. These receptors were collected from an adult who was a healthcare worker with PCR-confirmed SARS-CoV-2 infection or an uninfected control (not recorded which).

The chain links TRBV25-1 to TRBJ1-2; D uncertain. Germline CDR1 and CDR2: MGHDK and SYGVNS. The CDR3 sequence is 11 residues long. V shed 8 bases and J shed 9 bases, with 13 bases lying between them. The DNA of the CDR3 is TGTGCCAGCCGAGGAGCCGGGAGCTACACCTTC. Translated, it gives CASRGAGSYTF.

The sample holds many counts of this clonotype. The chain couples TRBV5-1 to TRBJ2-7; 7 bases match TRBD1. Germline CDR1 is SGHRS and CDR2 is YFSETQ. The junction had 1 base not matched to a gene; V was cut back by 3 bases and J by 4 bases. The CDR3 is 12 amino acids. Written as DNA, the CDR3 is TGCGCCAGCAGCTGGGACAGATACGAGCAGTACTTC. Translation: CASSWDRYEQYF.

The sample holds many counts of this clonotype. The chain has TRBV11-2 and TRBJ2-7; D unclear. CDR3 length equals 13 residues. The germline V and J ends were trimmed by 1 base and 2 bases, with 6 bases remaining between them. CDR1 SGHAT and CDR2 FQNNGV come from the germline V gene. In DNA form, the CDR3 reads TGTGCCAGCAGCTTAGTTTCCCCCTACGAGCAGTACTTC. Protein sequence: CASSLVSPYEQYF.

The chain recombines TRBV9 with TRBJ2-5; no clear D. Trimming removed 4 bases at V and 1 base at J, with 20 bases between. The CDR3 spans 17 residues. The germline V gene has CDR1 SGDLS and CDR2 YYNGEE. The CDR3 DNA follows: TGTGCCAGCAGCCCCCACGTCAGCCAATACGGCCAAGAGACCCAGTACTTC. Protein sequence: CASSPHVSQYGQETQYF.

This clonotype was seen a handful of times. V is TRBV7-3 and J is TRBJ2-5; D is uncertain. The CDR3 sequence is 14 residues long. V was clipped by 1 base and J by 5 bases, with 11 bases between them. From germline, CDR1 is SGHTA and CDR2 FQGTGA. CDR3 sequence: CASSLSAAAETQYF. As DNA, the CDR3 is TGTGCCAGCAGCTTAAGCGCAGCAGCGGAGACCCAGTACTTC. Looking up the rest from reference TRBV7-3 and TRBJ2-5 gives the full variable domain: GAGVSQTPSNKVTEKGKYVELRCDPISGHTALYWYRQSLGQGPEFLIYFQGTGAADDSGLPNDRFFAVRPEGSVSTLKIQRTERGDSAVYLCASSLSAAAETQYFGPGTRLLVL.

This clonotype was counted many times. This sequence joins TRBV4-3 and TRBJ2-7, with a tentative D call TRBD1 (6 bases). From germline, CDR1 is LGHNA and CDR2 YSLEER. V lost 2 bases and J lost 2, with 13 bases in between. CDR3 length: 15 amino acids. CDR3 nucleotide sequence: TGCGCCAGCAGCCAACATACAGGGAACCCCTACGAGCAGTACTTC. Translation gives CASSQHTGNPYEQYF.

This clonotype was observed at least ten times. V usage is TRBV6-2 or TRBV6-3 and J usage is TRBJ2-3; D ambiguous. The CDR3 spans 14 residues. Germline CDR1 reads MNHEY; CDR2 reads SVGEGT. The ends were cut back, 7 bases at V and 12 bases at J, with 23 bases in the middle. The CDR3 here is CASTAPWPGESQYF. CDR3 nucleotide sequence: TGTGCCAGCACGGCTCCCTGGCCGGGTGAGTCTCAGTATTTT.

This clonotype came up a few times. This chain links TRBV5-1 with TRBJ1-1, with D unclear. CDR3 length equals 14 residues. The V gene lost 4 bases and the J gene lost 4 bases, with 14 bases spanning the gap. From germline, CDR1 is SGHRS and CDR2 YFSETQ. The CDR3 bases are TGCGCCAGCAGCCCCACCGCCCGCACCACTGAAGCTTTCTTT. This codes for CASSPTARTTEAFF.

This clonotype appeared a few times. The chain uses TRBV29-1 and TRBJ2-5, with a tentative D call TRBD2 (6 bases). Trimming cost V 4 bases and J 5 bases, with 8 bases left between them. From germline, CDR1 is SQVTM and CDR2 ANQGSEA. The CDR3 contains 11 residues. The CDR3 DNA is TGCAGCGTTGCCCGGGAGGAGACCCAGTACTTC. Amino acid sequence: CSVAREETQYF. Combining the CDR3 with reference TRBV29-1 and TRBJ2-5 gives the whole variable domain SAVISQKPSRDICQRGTSLTIQCQVDSQVTMMFWYRQQPGQSLTLIATANQGSEATYESGFVIDKFPISRPNLTFSTLTVSNMSPEDSSIYLCSVAREETQYFGPGTRLLVL.

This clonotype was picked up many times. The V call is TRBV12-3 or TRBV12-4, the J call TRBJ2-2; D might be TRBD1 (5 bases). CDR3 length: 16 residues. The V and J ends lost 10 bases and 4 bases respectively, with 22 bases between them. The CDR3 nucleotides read TGTGCCATCAGGCCGATCCGTGCTAGGGGCACCGGGGAGCTGTTTTTT. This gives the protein CAIRPIRARGTGELFF.

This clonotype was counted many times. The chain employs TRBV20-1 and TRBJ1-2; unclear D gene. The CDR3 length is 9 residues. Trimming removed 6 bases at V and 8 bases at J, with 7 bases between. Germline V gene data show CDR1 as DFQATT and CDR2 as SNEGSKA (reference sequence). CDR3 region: CSAPGGYTF. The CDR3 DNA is TGCAGTGCCCCCGGCGGCTACACCTTC.

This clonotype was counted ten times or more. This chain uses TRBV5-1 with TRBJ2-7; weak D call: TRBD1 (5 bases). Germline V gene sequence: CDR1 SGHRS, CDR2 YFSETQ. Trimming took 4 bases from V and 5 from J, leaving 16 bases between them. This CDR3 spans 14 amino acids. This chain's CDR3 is CASSTRKGSDEQYF. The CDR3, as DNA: TGCGCCAGCAGCACCAGGAAGGGGTCCGACGAGCAGTACTTC.

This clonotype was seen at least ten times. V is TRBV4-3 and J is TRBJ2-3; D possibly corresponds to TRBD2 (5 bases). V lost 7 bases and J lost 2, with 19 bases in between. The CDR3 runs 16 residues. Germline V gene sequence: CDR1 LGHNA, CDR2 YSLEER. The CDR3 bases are TGCGCCAGCACCCCAGCGGCGACTGCAGACACAGATACGCAGTATTTT. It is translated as CASTPAATADTDTQYF.

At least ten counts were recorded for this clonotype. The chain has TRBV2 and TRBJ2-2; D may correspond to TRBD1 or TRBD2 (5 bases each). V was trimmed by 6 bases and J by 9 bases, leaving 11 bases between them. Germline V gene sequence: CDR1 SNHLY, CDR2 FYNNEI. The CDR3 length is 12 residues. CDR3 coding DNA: TGTGCCAGCAGCGGGGACCGCCGGGAGCTGTTTTTT. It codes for CASSGDRRELFF.

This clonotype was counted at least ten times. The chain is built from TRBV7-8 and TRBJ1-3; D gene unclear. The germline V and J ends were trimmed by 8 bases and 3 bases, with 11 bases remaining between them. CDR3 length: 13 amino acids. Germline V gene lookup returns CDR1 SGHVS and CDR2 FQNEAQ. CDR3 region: CASRISSGNTIYF. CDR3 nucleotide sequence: TGTGCCAGCCGAATTTCAAGTGGAAACACCATATATTTT.

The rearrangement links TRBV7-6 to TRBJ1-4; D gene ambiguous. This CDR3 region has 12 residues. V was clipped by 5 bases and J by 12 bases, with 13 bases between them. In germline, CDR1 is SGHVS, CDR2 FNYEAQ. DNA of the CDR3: TGTGCCAGCAGCCCCGTCCTCGGGGAACTGTTTTTT. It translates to CASSPVLGELFF.

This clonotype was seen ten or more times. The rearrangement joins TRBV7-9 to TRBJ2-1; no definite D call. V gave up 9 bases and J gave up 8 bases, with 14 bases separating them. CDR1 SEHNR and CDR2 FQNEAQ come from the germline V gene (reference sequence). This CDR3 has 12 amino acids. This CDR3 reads CASRPLDHEQFF. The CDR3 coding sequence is TGTGCCAGTCGGCCCCTCGACCATGAGCAGTTCTTC.

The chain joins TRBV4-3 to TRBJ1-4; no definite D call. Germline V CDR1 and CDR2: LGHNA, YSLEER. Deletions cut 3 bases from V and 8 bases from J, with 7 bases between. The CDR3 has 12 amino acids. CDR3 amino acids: CASSQSSEKLFF. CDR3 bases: TGCGCCAGCAGCCAGTCCAGCGAAAAACTGTTTTTT.

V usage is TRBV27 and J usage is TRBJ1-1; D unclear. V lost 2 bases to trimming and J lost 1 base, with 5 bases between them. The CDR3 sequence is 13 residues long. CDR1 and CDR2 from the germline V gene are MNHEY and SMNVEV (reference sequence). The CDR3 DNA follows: TGTGCCAGCAGTTTAGCCAGGAACACTGAAGCTTTCTTT. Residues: CASSLARNTEAFF.

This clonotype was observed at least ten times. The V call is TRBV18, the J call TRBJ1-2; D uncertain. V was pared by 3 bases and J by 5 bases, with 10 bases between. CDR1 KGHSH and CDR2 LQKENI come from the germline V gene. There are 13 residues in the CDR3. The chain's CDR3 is CASSPGVEYGYTF. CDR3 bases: TGTGCCAGCTCACCTGGGGTGGAATATGGCTACACCTTC.

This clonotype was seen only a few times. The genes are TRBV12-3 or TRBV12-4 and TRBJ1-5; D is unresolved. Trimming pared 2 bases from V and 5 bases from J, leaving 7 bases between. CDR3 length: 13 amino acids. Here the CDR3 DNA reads TGTGCCAGCAGTTTAATGCCGGATCAGCCCCAGCATTTT. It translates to CASSLMPDQPQHF.

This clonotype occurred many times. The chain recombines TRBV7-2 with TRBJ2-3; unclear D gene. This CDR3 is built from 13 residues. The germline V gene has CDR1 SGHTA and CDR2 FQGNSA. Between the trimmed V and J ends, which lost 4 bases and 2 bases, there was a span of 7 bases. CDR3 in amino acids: CASSSSPTDTQYF. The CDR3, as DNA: TGTGCCAGCAGCTCATCCCCCACAGATACGCAGTATTTT. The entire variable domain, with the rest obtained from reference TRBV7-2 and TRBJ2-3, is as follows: GAGVSQSPSNKVTEKGKDVELRCDPISGHTALYWYRQSLGQGLEFLIYFQGNSAPDKSGLPSDRFSAERTGGSVSTLTIQRTQQEDSAVYLCASSSSPTDTQYFGPGTRLTVL.

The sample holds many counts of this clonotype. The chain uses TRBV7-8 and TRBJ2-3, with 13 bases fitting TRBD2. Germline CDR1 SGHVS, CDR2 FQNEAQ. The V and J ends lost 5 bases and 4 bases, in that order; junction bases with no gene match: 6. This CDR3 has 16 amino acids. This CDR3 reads CASSPLAGGPADTQYF. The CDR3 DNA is TGTGCCAGCAGCCCACTAGCGGGGGGGCCGGCAGATACGCAGTATTTT. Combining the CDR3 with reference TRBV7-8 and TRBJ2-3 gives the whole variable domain GAGVSQSPRYKVAKRGQDVALRCDPISGHVSLFWYQQALGQGPEFLTYFQNEAQLDKSGLPSDRFFAERPEGSVSTLKIQRTQQEDSAVYLCASSPLAGGPADTQYFGPGTRLTVL.

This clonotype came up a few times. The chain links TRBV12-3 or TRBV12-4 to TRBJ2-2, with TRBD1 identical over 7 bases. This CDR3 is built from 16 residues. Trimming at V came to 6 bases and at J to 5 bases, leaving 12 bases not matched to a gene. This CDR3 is CASRSDRVGKTGELFF. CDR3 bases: TGTGCCAGCAGATCCGACAGGGTAGGAAAGACCGGGGAGCTGTTTTTT.

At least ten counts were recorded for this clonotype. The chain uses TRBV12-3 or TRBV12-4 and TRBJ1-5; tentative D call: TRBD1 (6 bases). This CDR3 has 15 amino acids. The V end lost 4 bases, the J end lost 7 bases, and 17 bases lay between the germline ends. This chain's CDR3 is CASSSGRGSRQPQHF. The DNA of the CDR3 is TGTGCCAGCAGTTCAGGGAGGGGGTCAAGACAGCCCCAGCATTTT.

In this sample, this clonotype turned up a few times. The CDR3 bases are TGTGCCAGCAGCTCATTGGGGGGGACCTACAATGAGCAGTTCTTC. Translation gives CASSSLGGTYNEQFF. The chain uses TRBV7-8 and TRBJ2-1; 7 bases align to TRBD2. This CDR3 spans 15 amino acids. The V gene end was trimmed by 4 bases and the J gene end by 2 bases; junction bases not matched to a gene: 5. Germline lookup yields CDR1 SGHVS and CDR2 FQNEAQ.

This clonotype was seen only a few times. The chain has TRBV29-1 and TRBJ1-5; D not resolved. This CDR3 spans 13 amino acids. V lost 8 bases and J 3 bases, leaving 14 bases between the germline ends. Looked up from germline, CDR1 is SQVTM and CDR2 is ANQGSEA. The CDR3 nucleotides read TGCAGCCCCATAGTTAGGGCCAATCAGCCCCAGCATTTT. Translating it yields CSPIVRANQPQHF.

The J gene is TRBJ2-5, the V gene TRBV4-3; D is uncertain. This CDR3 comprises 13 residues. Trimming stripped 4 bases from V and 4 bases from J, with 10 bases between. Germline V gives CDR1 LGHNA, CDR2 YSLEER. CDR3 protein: CASSLWVGETQYF. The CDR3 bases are TGCGCCAGCAGCCTGTGGGTAGGAGAGACCCAGTACTTC.

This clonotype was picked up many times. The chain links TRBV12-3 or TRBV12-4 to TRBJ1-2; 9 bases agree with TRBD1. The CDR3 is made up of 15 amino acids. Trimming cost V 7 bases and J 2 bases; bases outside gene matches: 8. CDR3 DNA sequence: TGTGCCAGCACCCTCGCCGGGACAGGGAACTATGGCTACACCTTC. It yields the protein CASTLAGTGNYGYTF.

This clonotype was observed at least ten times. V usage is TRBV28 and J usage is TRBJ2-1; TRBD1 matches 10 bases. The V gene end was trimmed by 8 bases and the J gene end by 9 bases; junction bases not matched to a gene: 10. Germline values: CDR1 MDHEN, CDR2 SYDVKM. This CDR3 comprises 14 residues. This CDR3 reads CASRSGTGVSEQFF. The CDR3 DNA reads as TGTGCCAGCCGATCCGGGACAGGGGTTTCTGAGCAGTTCTTC.